This T cell receptor (beta chain) comes out of a study of control samples from healthy donors and cancer patients. The CDR3 is 13 residues long. Germline CDR1 is MNHNS and CDR2 is SASEGT. The V and J ends lost 2 bases and 7 bases respectively, with 6 bases between them. The table came from immunoSEQ multiplex PCR; TCRdb's copy has only in-frame clones and leaves some out. The sample holds roughly 54,000 clones, 95% to 96% seen once. The receptor comes from a woman in her 30s in good health. The sequenced material came from blood. The genes are TRBV6-1 and TRBJ1-6, with D uncertain. The CDR3 DNA follows: TGTGCCAGCAGTGAAAGAAAGAATTCACCCCTCCACTTT. The encoded protein is CASSERKNSPLHF.